Listed here are 23 T cell receptor beta chains from one sample, sequenced in a study of cytomegalovirus exposure and HLA in healthy donors. Amplification used 60 Vbeta primers and 13 Jbeta primers. Assay: immunoSEQ multiplex PCR; the TCRdb copy retains only in-frame clones and omits some. The sample includes 160,000 or so clones, around 77% of them seen just once. Source material: PBMCs. The source is a man aged 30 to 39 in good health and CMV-seropositive.

The rearrangement uses TRBV25-1 and TRBJ2-1; possible D gene TRBD1, 5 bases. The CDR3 is 16 residues long. V lost 3 bases and J lost 6, with 18 bases in between. CDR1 and CDR2 (germline): MGHDK, SYGVNS. The CDR3 DNA reads TGTGCCAGCAGTGACCGGTCCCGGCATGGGGCCAATGAGCAGTTCTTC. Amino acid sequence: CASSDRSRHGANEQFF. The entire variable domain, with the rest obtained from reference TRBV25-1 and TRBJ2-1, is as follows: EADIYQTPRYLVIGTGKKITLECSQTMGHDKMYWYQQDPGMELHLIHYSYGVNSTEKGDLSSESTVSRIRTEHFPLTLESARPSHTSQYLCASSDRSRHGANEQFFGPGTRLTVL.

The CDR3 region has the DNA TGCGCCAGCAGCCCCGGGGACACCTCCTACGAGCAGTACTTC. It encodes CASSPGDTSYEQYF. The rearrangement joins TRBV4-1 to TRBJ2-7, with D possibly TRBD1 on 6 matching bases. Germline loops: CDR1 MGHRA, CDR2 YSYEKL. V lost 4 bases, J lost 0 bases, and 10 bases lay in between. The CDR3 is 14 residues long.

Only a few counts were recorded for this clone. V and J are TRBV10-2 and TRBJ2-1; 8 positions match TRBD2. This CDR3 has 15 amino acids. The ends lost 0 bases at V and 15 bases at J; junction bases unmatched: 13. The germline V gene encodes CDR1 WSHSY and CDR2 SAAADI. DNA for the CDR3: TGCGCCAGCAGTGAGTCTAACGGGGGGGAAGGTTTTCGGTTCTTC. Its protein is CASSESNGGEGFRFF.

This clone was counted once. This chain connects TRBV11-2 to TRBJ2-7, with a possible D match to TRBD2 (6 bases). Germline lookup yields CDR1 SGHAT and CDR2 FQNNGV. The CDR3 is 15 amino acids. The V gene lost 0 bases and the J gene lost 3 bases, with 12 bases spanning the gap. The CDR3 loop is CASSLEAGNYYEQYF. CDR3 DNA sequence: TGTGCCAGCAGCTTAGAGGCGGGAAACTACTACGAGCAGTACTTC.

This clone has only a few counts. The V gene is TRBV7-9, the J gene TRBJ2-5, with TRBD1 as a possible D gene (5 bases). Deletions cut 3 bases from V and 2 bases from J, with 10 bases between. CDR1 and CDR2 (germline): SEHNR, FQNEAQ (reference sequence). CDR3 length equals 14 residues. The CDR3 nucleotides read TGTGCCAGCAGCTTCGGACCAGGGCAAGAGACCCAGTACTTC. The encoded protein is CASSFGPGQETQYF.

The chain uses TRBV28 and TRBJ2-1; D is unclear. The V end was cut by 1 base, the J end by 0 bases, with 10 bases between. The CDR3 length is 16 residues. Germline V gene lookup returns CDR1 MDHEN and CDR2 SYDVKM. This chain's CDR3 is CASSLYVAGSYNEQFF. As DNA, the CDR3 is TGTGCCAGCAGTTTATATGTAGCCGGCTCCTACAATGAGCAGTTCTTC.

The CDR3 spells CASSQEVAGDEQFF. In DNA form, the CDR3 reads TGCGCCAGCAGCCAAGAAGTCGCCGGGGATGAGCAGTTCTTC. The rearrangement uses TRBV4-1 and TRBJ2-1; D is perhaps TRBD2 (5 bases). Trimming removed 0 bases from V and 8 bases from J, with 11 bases in between. CDR3 length equals 14 residues. Germline V CDR1 and CDR2: MGHRA, YSYEKL.

Only a few counts were recorded for this clone. The chain couples TRBV9 to TRBJ1-2, with D unresolved. This CDR3 spans 13 amino acids. Germline V gives CDR1 SGDLS, CDR2 YYNGEE. V was cut by 1 base and J by 2 bases, with 6 bases left in between. The CDR3 coding sequence is TGTGCCAGCAGCGTAAACGGGAACTATGGCTACACCTTC. Translated, it gives CASSVNGNYGYTF.

This chain uses TRBV19 with TRBJ1-1; TRBD1 aligns across 9 bases. CDR3 length: 13 residues. Per the germline V gene, CDR1 is LNHDA and CDR2 is SQIVND (reference sequence). With V trimmed by 8 bases and J by 4 bases, 5 bases remained unmatched. The CDR3, as DNA: TGTGCCAGTGGACAGGGGTACGGCACTGAAGCTTTCTTT. Its protein product is CASGQGYGTEAFF.

This clone was observed once. V gene TRBV6-1 combines with J gene TRBJ1-6, with 9 bases matching TRBD1. Germline V lookup: CDR1 MNHNS, CDR2 SASEGT. After removal of 7 bases from V and 7 bases from J, the junction contained 2 bases not matched to a gene. CDR3 length equals 13 residues. CDR3 sequence (DNA): TGTGCCAGCATGGGGACAGGGAATTCACCCCTCCACTTT. This gives the protein CASMGTGNSPLHF.

The CDR3 here is CASSLTGTSYEQYF. The CDR3 DNA reads TGCGCCAGCAGCTTGACAGGGACCTCCTACGAGCAGTACTTC. The chain has TRBV5-1 and TRBJ2-7, with D perhaps matching TRBD1 (6 bases). The CDR3 contains 14 residues. The V gene lost 1 base and the J gene lost 0 bases, with 8 bases spanning the gap. Germline V gene data show CDR1 as SGHRS and CDR2 as YFSETQ.

J is TRBJ2-1 and V is TRBV7-9; 8 nucleotides match TRBD2. Germline-derived CDR1 and CDR2 are SEHNR and FQNEAQ (reference sequence). V gave up 5 bases and J gave up 4 bases; unmatched junction bases: 7. The CDR3 sequence is 15 residues long. In DNA, the CDR3 is TGTGCCAGCAGCCTAAGCGGGGGACTATACAATGAGCAGTTCTTC. This translates into CASSLSGGLYNEQFF.

The chain is built from TRBV28 and TRBJ1-6, with 12 bases matching TRBD1. There are 16 residues in the CDR3. V gave up 6 bases and J gave up 8 bases; unmatched junction bases: 8. Germline CDR1 and CDR2: MDHEN and SYDVKM. The CDR3 DNA reads TGTGCCAGCAGACCGGGACAGGGGGCAAGGGATTCACCCCTCCACTTT. As protein: CASRPGQGARDSPLHF.

This chain joins TRBV14 and TRBJ2-5; TRBD2 matches at 7 bases. V shed 1 base, J shed 5 bases, and the junction held 4 bases outside the gene matches. Germline lookup yields CDR1 SGHDN and CDR2 FVKESK. The CDR3 spans 14 residues. The CDR3 loop is CASSQVWEGETQYF. CDR3 DNA sequence: TGTGCCAGCAGCCAAGTGTGGGAGGGGGAGACCCAGTACTTC.

The chain employs TRBV6-4 and TRBJ2-7, with D unclear. The V gene lost 0 bases and the J gene lost 1 base, with 16 bases spanning the gap. The CDR3 has 17 amino acids. Germline V lookup: CDR1 MRHNA, CDR2 SNTAGT. The CDR3 coding sequence is TGTGCCAGCAGTGACTCGAAGGCGGATGGAAGATCCTACGAGCAGTACTTC. Its protein is CASSDSKADGRSYEQYF.

The chain uses TRBV28 and TRBJ2-7; D might be TRBD1 (6 bases). CDR1 is MDHEN and CDR2 is SYDVKM in the germline V gene. The CDR3 runs 15 residues. V was pared by 5 bases and J by 7 bases, with 21 bases between. The CDR3 loop is CASSPTGTRYGEQYF. CDR3 nucleotides: TGTGCCAGCAGTCCAACCGGGACACGGTATGGGGAGCAGTACTTC.

The rearrangement uses TRBV5-4 and TRBJ1-2, with TRBD1 matching 9 bases. The CDR3 runs to 13 residues. V lost 6 bases to trimming and J lost 7 bases; unmatched junction nucleotides: 7. Germline CDR1 reads SGHNT; CDR2 reads YYREEE (reference sequence). CDR3: CASTKQGAPGYTF. CDR3 sequence (DNA): TGTGCCAGCACCAAACAGGGGGCGCCTGGCTACACCTTC.

This clone showed up just a few times. This chain joins TRBV6-4 and TRBJ2-1; D perhaps matches TRBD2 (5 bases). This CDR3 is 14 amino acids long. Germline assignment: CDR1 MRHNA and CDR2 SNTAGT. Between the trimmed V and J ends, which lost 3 bases and 8 bases, there was a span of 14 bases. CDR3 bases: TGTGCCAGCAGTGATAGTCCCGAGGGCCATGAGCAGTTCTTC. This sequence encodes CASSDSPEGHEQFF.

This rearrangement joins TRBV6-1 to TRBJ1-1; D gene unclear. V dropped 1 base and J dropped 0 bases, with 6 bases sitting between them. The CDR3 has 14 residues. CDR1 and CDR2 (germline): MNHNS, SASEGT. CDR3 DNA: TGTGCCAGCAGTGAAGTTCGTTTGAACACTGAAGCTTTCTTT. It codes for CASSEVRLNTEAFF.

This clone has just a few counts. This chain connects TRBV5-1 to TRBJ1-1, with TRBD1 matching 7 bases. The CDR3 has 14 amino acids. V lost 6 bases, J lost 2 bases, and 7 bases stayed unmatched. CDR1 is SGHRS and CDR2 is YFSETQ in the germline V gene. CDR3 in amino acids: CASKRQGENTEAFF. CDR3 DNA: TGCGCCAGCAAGAGACAGGGAGAAAACACTGAAGCTTTCTTT.

The chain couples TRBV4-1 to TRBJ2-7, with a tentative D call TRBD1 (5 bases). This CDR3 is built from 16 residues. V was shortened by 0 bases and J by 4 bases, with 16 bases between the two germline ends. Per germline, CDR1 MGHRA and CDR2 YSYEKL. CDR3 sequence: CASSQEGSGFNYEQYF. CDR3 in DNA: TGCGCCAGCAGCCAAGAAGGTTCAGGGTTTAATTACGAGCAGTACTTC.

V usage is TRBV27 and J usage is TRBJ2-7, with 11 nucleotides matching TRBD2. V lost 7 bases and J lost 0; bases outside the gene matches: 14. Germline V gives CDR1 MNHEY, CDR2 SMNVEV (reference sequence). This CDR3 region has 18 residues. This chain's CDR3 is CASKKRLAGPPSSYEQYF. In DNA, the CDR3 is TGTGCCAGCAAGAAGAGACTAGCGGGGCCTCCCAGCTCCTACGAGCAGTACTTC.

The V gene is TRBV4-1, the J gene TRBJ2-5; D gene ambiguous. Germline-derived CDR1 and CDR2 are MGHRA and YSYEKL. Trimming took 5 bases from V and 1 from J, leaving 14 bases between them. The CDR3 loop spans 15 amino acids. The DNA for the CDR3 is TGCGCCAGCAGCGCGTCCTCGGGTACCCAAGAGACCCAGTACTTC. Its translation is CASSASSGTQETQYF.